Following are 18 T cell receptor beta chains from one sample sequenced in a study of response to subunit inactivated influenza vaccine. TCRdb called the RT-PCR reads again in MiXCR, with one record for every CDR3 protein. The repertoire consists of about 610,000 distinct CDR3 sequences, with about 15% occurring once and the leading ten covering more than 9.5%. This specimen consisted of PBMCs from blood, obtained roughly 12 days after vaccination. The source of these receptors is a man aged 50-59 years who received an inactivated influenza vaccine.

This clonotype has a count of ten or more. This chain connects TRBV29-1 to TRBJ1-4; D unresolved. The germline V and J ends were trimmed by 6 bases and 8 bases, with 10 bases remaining between them. Germline lookup yields CDR1 SQVTM and CDR2 ANQGSEA. This CDR3 spans 11 amino acids. The CDR3 nucleotides read TGCAGCGTCCGATCGGGCGAAAAACTGTTTTTT. Amino acid sequence: CSVRSGEKLFF.

Only a few counts were recorded for this clonotype. The chain recombines TRBV20-1 with TRBJ1-4; D possibly corresponds to TRBD1 (6 bases). The CDR3 totals 12 residues. Trimming pared 1 base from V and 8 bases from J, leaving 8 bases between. Germline loops: CDR1 DFQATT, CDR2 SNEGSKA (reference sequence). The CDR3 DNA reads as TGCAGTGCTAGAGTCGGGGGCGAAAAACTGTTTTTT. Its protein is CSARVGGEKLFF.

V usage is TRBV9 and J usage is TRBJ2-3; tentative D call: TRBD1 (6 bases). This CDR3 comprises 15 residues. Germline values: CDR1 SGDLS, CDR2 YYNGEE. Trimming shortened V by 0 bases and J by 0 bases, and 8 bases separated the two germline ends. The CDR3 sequence is CASSVGGQSTDTQYF. CDR3 bases: TGTGCCAGCAGCGTAGGTGGACAGAGCACAGATACGCAGTATTTT.

The chain combines TRBV5-1 with TRBJ1-1; 8 nucleotides line up with TRBD1. Trimming cost V 3 bases and J 4 bases; bases outside gene matches: 11. Germline lookup yields CDR1 SGHRS and CDR2 YFSETQ. The CDR3 has 16 residues. In DNA, the CDR3 is TGCGCCAGCAGCTCCTCGACAGGGGCCTCTTTCACTGAAGCTTTCTTT. Protein: CASSSSTGASFTEAFF.

The J gene is TRBJ2-1, the V gene TRBV11-2; 10 bases line up with TRBD1. CDR3 length: 15 residues. CDR1 SGHAT and CDR2 FQNNGV come from the germline V gene. V lost 3 bases, J lost 8 bases, and 7 bases stayed unmatched. The CDR3 sequence: CASSFRDRGRDEQFF. The DNA for the CDR3 is TGTGCCAGCAGCTTCCGGGACAGGGGTCGGGATGAGCAGTTCTTC.

This clonotype was counted a few times. The chain carries TRBV15 and TRBJ1-1; D is perhaps TRBD1 (5 bases). The CDR3 length is 14 residues. Trimming removed 1 base at V and 1 base at J, with 7 bases between. Germline V gives CDR1 LNHNV, CDR2 YYDKDF (reference sequence). CDR3 in DNA: TGTGCCACCAGCAGAGGACAGACGAACACTGAAGCTTTCTTT. Its protein is CATSRGQTNTEAFF.

The CDR3 loop reads CASRPHPGTGTYEQYF. CDR3 nucleotide sequence: TGTGCCAGCAGACCCCACCCCGGGACAGGGACATACGAGCAGTACTTC. The chain recombines TRBV28 with TRBJ2-7, with 9 bases lining up with TRBD1. The ends lost 6 bases at V and 4 bases at J; junction bases unmatched: 13. The CDR3 has 16 amino acids. Germline V gene data show CDR1 as MDHEN and CDR2 as SYDVKM. The variable domain in full, with the rest retrieved from reference TRBV28 and TRBJ2-7, is DVKVTQSSRYLVKRTGEKVFLECVQDMDHENMFWYRQDPGLGLRLIYFSYDVKMKEKGDIPEGYSVSREKKERFSLILESASTNQTSMYLCASRPHPGTGTYEQYFGPGTRLTVT.

The genes are TRBV2 and TRBJ1-5; TRBD1 matches at 7 bases. The V and J ends lost 6 bases and 1 base, in that order; junction bases with no gene match: 3. This CDR3 comprises 14 residues. Per the germline V gene, CDR1 is SNHLY and CDR2 is FYNNEI. The CDR3 bases are TGTGCCAGCAGGACAGGGATAAGCAATCAGCCCCAGCATTTT. Amino acids: CASRTGISNQPQHF.

V gene TRBV7-8 combines with J gene TRBJ2-3; 8 bases are shared with TRBD1. The CDR3 covers 16 residues. V lost 1 base, J lost 6 bases, and 9 bases stayed unmatched. The germline CDR1 and CDR2 sequences are SGHVS and FQNEAQ. CDR3 in amino acids: CASSLGRGPPGDTQYF. CDR3 sequence (DNA): TGTGCCAGCAGCTTAGGCAGGGGGCCCCCCGGCGATACGCAGTATTTT.

The chain recombines TRBV30 with TRBJ2-7, with TRBD2 matching 9 bases. Germline V gene lookup returns CDR1 GTSNPN and CDR2 SVGIG (reference sequence). With 5 bases clipped from V and 3 bases from J, the junction kept 11 bases outside the gene matches. The CDR3 consists of 15 residues. CDR3 DNA: TGTGCCTGGGCCCAGGGGCTAGCGGGGAACTACGAGCAGTACTTC. Its translation: CAWAQGLAGNYEQYF.

This clonotype was detected many times. The chain is built from TRBV11-2 and TRBJ2-7; possibly TRBD1 or TRBD2 for D (5 bases each). Looked up from germline, CDR1 is SGHAT and CDR2 is FQNNGV. The CDR3 runs to 15 residues. V lost 0 bases and J 4 bases, leaving 13 bases between the germline ends. CDR3 bases: TGTGCCAGCAGCTTAGAGTCGAGGGGCTCGTACGAGCAGTACTTC. This codes for CASSLESRGSYEQYF.

This clonotype was observed a handful of times. V is TRBV10-3 and J is TRBJ2-3; a possible D gene is TRBD2 (5 bases). Trimming took off 9 bases at V and 1 base at J, with 11 bases between the two ends. Germline V gene data show CDR1 as ENHRY and CDR2 as SYGVKD. CDR3 length: 13 amino acids. In nucleotides, the CDR3 is TGTGCCATGGGAGATTGGCGCACAGATACGCAGTATTTT. Protein product: CAMGDWRTDTQYF.

The table lists this clonotype with many counts. The V and J genes are TRBV5-1 and TRBJ2-1; 7 nucleotides line up with TRBD1. The CDR3 loop spans 16 amino acids. V lost 2 bases to trimming and J lost 9 bases; unmatched junction nucleotides: 14. The germline V gene has CDR1 SGHRS and CDR2 YFSETQ. The CDR3 protein is CASSLTGTARLGEQFF. The CDR3 nucleotides are TGCGCCAGCAGCTTAACCGGGACAGCGAGACTGGGTGAGCAGTTCTTC.

The J gene is TRBJ2-5, the V gene TRBV20-1; TRBD2 matches at 8 bases. Germline-derived CDR1 and CDR2 are DFQATT and SNEGSKA (reference sequence). The CDR3 runs to 15 residues. Trimming took 3 bases from V and 2 from J; bases not matched to a gene: 8. CDR3 DNA: TGCAGTGCTAGGCCGCTAGCGGGTGAACAAGAGACCCAGTACTTC. As protein: CSARPLAGEQETQYF.

The gene calls are TRBV2 and TRBJ2-3; no clear D gene. Trimming took 6 bases from V and 6 from J, leaving 13 bases between them. The length of the CDR3 is 13 residues. Germline assignment: CDR1 SNHLY and CDR2 FYNNEI. CDR3 sequence: CASRERPGDTQYF. The CDR3 coding sequence is TGTGCCAGCAGGGAAAGACCTGGGGATACGCAGTATTTT.

This clonotype was counted ten times or more. The CDR3 is CASSQDGAGNYNEQFF. In nucleotides, the CDR3 is TGCGCCAGCAGCCAAGACGGGGCAGGGAACTACAATGAGCAGTTCTTC. The J gene is TRBJ2-1, the V gene TRBV4-3, with D perhaps assigned TRBD1 or TRBD2 (5 bases each). CDR3 length: 16 residues. Trimming removed 0 bases at V and 3 bases at J, with 12 bases between. Per the germline V gene, CDR1 is LGHNA and CDR2 is YSLEER.

The CDR3 coding sequence is TGTGCCAGTGAGGGTGCCCCTACCTACGAGCAGTACTTC. Translated: CASEGAPTYEQYF. The chain is built from TRBV6-1 and TRBJ2-7; tentatively, D is TRBD2 (5 bases). V lost 9 bases, J lost 2 bases, and 14 bases lay in between. The CDR3 has 13 residues. Germline V gives CDR1 MNHNS, CDR2 SASEGT.

This clonotype showed up many times. The V call is TRBV7-9, the J call TRBJ2-3; TRBD2 is a possible D gene (6 bases). Trimming took off 3 bases at V and 6 bases at J, with 10 bases between the two ends. The V gene's germline CDR1 is SEHNR and CDR2 FQNEAQ (reference sequence). This CDR3 comprises 13 residues. CDR3 residues: CASSFGTRDTQYF. Here the CDR3 DNA reads TGTGCCAGCAGCTTCGGGACTCGGGATACGCAGTATTTT.